The clone carrying this T cell receptor beta chain was picked up one time. The sample comes from a study of blood T cells in healthy people across ages. The authors ran a second PCR of about 7 to 11 cycles using a sample-barcoded 5' primer and a J-beta primer mix. No fewer than 3 million CDR3-containing paired-end reads came from each sample. TCRdb ran MiXCR on the 5' RACE reads and lists one entry per CDR3 protein. The table lists 850,000 to 1,000,000 distinct CDR3 sequences, about 48% of them singletons, with over 10% in the top ten. CDR1 and CDR2 from the germline V gene are SGHNT and YENEEA. The V gene end was trimmed by 5 bases and the J gene end by 4 bases; junction bases not matched to a gene: 7. The CDR3 runs to 16 residues.

V is TRBV11-3 and J is TRBJ2-3, with 12 bases matching TRBD1. The TCR sequence derives from a man younger than 45 in good health. Sequences were obtained from blood. The CDR3 loop is CASSPFGTGGADTQYF. CDR3 DNA: TGTGCCAGCAGCCCATTCGGGACAGGGGGCGCAGATACGCAGTATTTT.